This T cell receptor (beta chain) came from a study of blood T cell repertoires in COVID-19. Background on the study: PBMCs, B-cell-depleted T cells, or T cells were the source of the cDNA or gDNA that made up the material.

Sequenced by immunoSEQ multiplex PCR; TCRdb stores in-frame clones only, minus some. The table records approximately 130,000 clones, around 81% of them present only once. With 5 bases removed from V and 7 bases from J, the gap between germline ends came to 12 bases. The CDR3 runs 13 residues. CDR1 is MNHEY and CDR2 is SVGEGT in the germline V gene. This chain uses TRBV6-2 or TRBV6-3 with TRBJ2-1, with D possibly TRBD1 on 5 matching bases. This clonotype originated in a woman aged 55 to 70 with active or convalescent COVID-19. Sequencing was done on a sample of peripheral blood. CDR3 protein: CASSPVAGNEQFF. The CDR3 DNA is TGTGCCAGCAGTCCCGTAGCAGGGAATGAGCAGTTCTTC.